This record looks at one T cell receptor beta chain sequence and its context. The specificity of this receptor is unknown. Per-base quality was not reported, and no clone a single base away is much larger than it. The data stem from a study of blood T cell repertoires in COVID-19 (dated by TCRdb to the early 2020s). Study-level background: The collaborator samples originated in the United States, Italy and Spain and spanned the acute and convalescent phases of COVID-19. Where HLA class I and class II types were available, the types were taken from metadata supplied by the sample provider, not from assay-based typing. Nearly every sample came with metadata listing a de-identified subject ID, COVID-19 status, age in years and sex. The prospective study material was composed of cDNA or gDNA derived from T cells, B-cell-depleted T cells, or PBMCs. The samples were drawn from two sources: the first 160 participants of the ongoing ImmuneRACE study, and 1,254 subjects contributed by 6 global collaborators. Subjects who had been exposed to COVID-19, were actively infected with it, or had recovered from it provided the deeply sampled blood TCRbeta repertoires that made up the dataset. The repertoires were released in a freely available public database meant as a resource for research on the immune response to SARS-CoV-2. Summary of the overall study and its limitations: How much clinical and demographic metadata was included differed by source and by participant, and the metadata was provided uncurated.

Whole blood was collected in K2EDTA tubes by collaborating institutions according to the institutions' own protocols. Collaborator samples were shipped for TCRbeta analysis as frozen whole blood, isolated PBMCs, or DNA extracted from either sample type. CDR1 SEHNR and CDR2 FQNEAQ were looked up in the germline V gene (reference sequence). V is pared back by 5 bases and J by 0 bases, with 11 bases lying between the germline termini. The CDR3 numbers 14 residues from cysteine through phenylalanine. Of the read, only the CDR3 DNA is kept; its 42 bases are in frame from base 1. The immunoSEQ Assay, a bias-controlled multiplex PCR, was used to amplify TCRbeta CDR3 regions from genomic DNA. Turning to the authors' computational methods: The number of nucleated cells in each sample was estimated by amplification of reference gene primers within the assay. Sequence reads were collapsed and filtered to measure the absolute abundance of every unique TCRbeta CDR3 rearrangement. Productive Simpson clonality was computed per sample as the square root of Simpson's diversity index over productive rearrangements. In its TCRdb copy, this immuneACCESS table keeps in-frame sequences only and misses some clones. Where compared with another copy, unresolved V genes explain less than half of these, and the others have no known cause. From that table come the V and J calls and clone size; the DNA was used to work out D and trimming. This sample lists 70,000 to 85,000 clones; roughly 86% were detected once. Around 1.9% of the sample belongs to the ten largest clones.

Sequenced material: peripheral blood. The clonotype originates from a woman aged 55-70 years with acute or convalescent COVID-19. Here the chain combines TRBV7-9 and TRBJ2-7; D gene: possibly TRBD2, on 5 matching bases. Read as DNA, the sequence is TGTGCCAGCAGCAGTACCGGACTCTCCTACGAGCAGTACTTC. This codes for CASSSTGLSYEQYF.